These 12 T cell receptor beta chains were all obtained from the same sample, sequenced in a study of PD-L1 blockade in urothelial cancer. Only in-frame clones appear in the TCRdb table, and some are missing; sequencing was by immunoSEQ multiplex PCR. The profile shows fewer than 45,000 clones, roughly 82% of them singletons. The specimen was PBMCs, collected around atezolizumab (anti-PD-L1) treatment. These receptors were taken from an older man with urothelial cancer.

The rearrangement uses TRBV19 and TRBJ1-2, with 7 bases aligning to TRBD1. CDR1 LNHDA and CDR2 SQIVND come from the germline V gene (reference sequence). The CDR3 loop spans 17 amino acids. The J segment lost 5 bases and the V segment lost 5 bases, leaving 17 bases of the junction unmatched. Here the CDR3 DNA reads TGTGCCAGTAGTCCGACAGGGACAGTGGATTTCGTATATGGCTACACCTTC. As protein: CASSPTGTVDFVYGYTF.

The chain uses TRBV6-6 and TRBJ1-2; D is undetermined. V lost 6 bases and J lost 8, with 13 bases in between. Germline V gene sequence: CDR1 MNHNY, CDR2 SVGAGI (reference sequence). CDR3 length: 12 residues. CDR3 region: CASSDRGEGYTF. The CDR3 nucleotides are TGTGCCAGCAGCGACCGGGGTGAAGGCTACACCTTC.

V usage is TRBV19 and J usage is TRBJ2-1, with TRBD2 matching 7 bases. V lost 6 bases and J lost 0; bases outside the gene matches: 11. This CDR3 has 17 residues. From germline, CDR1 is LNHDA and CDR2 SQIVND (reference sequence). CDR3 DNA: TGTGCCAGTAGGGGCGGGGCGGGACTAAGCTCCTACAATGAGCAGTTCTTC. Translated, it gives CASRGGAGLSSYNEQFF.

J is TRBJ2-1 and V is TRBV7-9; 9 positions match TRBD2. The CDR3 runs to 18 residues. Germline CDR1 is SEHNR and CDR2 is FQNEAQ (reference sequence). V was clipped by 5 bases and J by 5 bases; unmatched bases: 16. CDR3 coding DNA: TGTGCCAGCAGCCCCCGGGCGCTAGCGGGATCACGGCACAATGAGCAGTTCTTC. Amino acid sequence: CASSPRALAGSRHNEQFF.

The chain uses TRBV9 and TRBJ2-3, with D possibly matching TRBD1 (5 bases). The CDR3 extends over 14 amino acids. Germline V gene data show CDR1 as SGDLS and CDR2 as YYNGEE. Trimming left V 4 bases short and J 0 bases short, with 9 bases between. CDR3 sequence (DNA): TGTGCCAGCAGCCTAGGACATAGCACAGATACGCAGTATTTT. Translating gives CASSLGHSTDTQYF.

Details on this clone: This CDR3 is also generated by other DNA sequences in the sample. The chain is built from TRBV27 and TRBJ2-1; 10 bases match TRBD2. Germline CDR1 is MNHEY and CDR2 is SMNVEV (reference sequence). The CDR3 runs to 15 residues. V shed 3 bases, J shed 5 bases, and the junction held 4 bases outside the gene matches. CDR3 in amino acids: CASSFPGTSDNEQFF. The DNA for the CDR3 is TGTGCCAGCAGTTTTCCCGGGACTAGCGACAATGAGCAGTTCTTC.

The chain combines TRBV9 with TRBJ1-2, with a weak D call TRBD1 (5 bases). Germline CDR1 reads SGDLS; CDR2 reads YYNGEE. Trimming took 0 bases from V and 5 from J, leaving 8 bases between them. This CDR3 region has 13 residues. CDR3 sequence (DNA): TGTGCCAGCAGCGTAGCGACAGCTTATGGCTACACCTTC. Protein: CASSVATAYGYTF.

This sequence joins TRBV7-8 and TRBJ2-3, with D possibly matching TRBD2 (6 bases). The CDR3 sequence is 14 residues long. V was pared by 7 bases and J by 1 base, with 12 bases between. Germline V CDR1 and CDR2: SGHVS, FQNEAQ. In nucleotides, the CDR3 is TGTGCCAGCAAAGTTGGCGGGGGCACAGATACGCAGTATTTT. Amino acid sequence: CASKVGGGTDTQYF.

V gene TRBV7-2 combines with J gene TRBJ2-3; D might be TRBD2 (6 bases). This CDR3 is 16 amino acids long. The germline V gene encodes CDR1 SGHTA and CDR2 FQGNSA. Trimming removed 3 bases from V and 1 base from J, with 14 bases in between. CDR3 DNA sequence: TGTGCCAGCAGCTTGGGACGGGGGTACGGCACAGATACGCAGTATTTT. Translating gives CASSLGRGYGTDTQYF.

The chain is built from TRBV20-1 and TRBJ2-1; D is undetermined. The ends were cut back, 5 bases at V and 8 bases at J, with 7 bases in the middle. CDR3 length: 10 amino acids. Germline V gene data show CDR1 as DFQATT and CDR2 as SNEGSKA (reference sequence). The DNA for the CDR3 is TGCAGTGCTTCCCTCGATGAGCAGTTCTTC. Residues: CSASLDEQFF.

V gene TRBV28 combines with J gene TRBJ2-1; 10 bases map to TRBD1. Losses at the gene ends were 7 bases for V and 5 bases for J; bases not matched to a gene: 8. Germline V lookup: CDR1 MDHEN, CDR2 SYDVKM. This CDR3 contains 15 residues. CDR3 sequence (DNA): TGTGCCAGCACCACTACCGGGACAGGGGACAATGAGCAGTTCTTC. Translation: CASTTTGTGDNEQFF.

J is TRBJ1-6 and V is TRBV4-1; D call uncertain. Germline V CDR1 and CDR2: MGHRA, YSYEKL. The CDR3 consists of 19 residues. V shed 3 bases and J shed 5 bases, with 23 bases lying between them. The DNA of the CDR3 is TGCGCCAGCAGCCATGGAGGGAGAGGAGCGTTTTCCGATAATTCACCCCTCCACTTT. Translating it yields CASSHGGRGAFSDNSPLHF.